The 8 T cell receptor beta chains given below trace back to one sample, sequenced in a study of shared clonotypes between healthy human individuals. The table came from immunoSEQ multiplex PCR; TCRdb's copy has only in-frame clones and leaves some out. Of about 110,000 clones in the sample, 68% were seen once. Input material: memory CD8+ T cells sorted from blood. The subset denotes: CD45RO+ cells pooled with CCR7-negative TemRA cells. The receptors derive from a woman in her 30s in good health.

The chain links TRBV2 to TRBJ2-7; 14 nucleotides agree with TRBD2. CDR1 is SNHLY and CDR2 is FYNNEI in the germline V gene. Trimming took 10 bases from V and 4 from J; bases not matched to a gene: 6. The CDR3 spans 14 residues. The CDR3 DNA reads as TGTGCCACCAGACTAGCGGGAGGGCCGTACGAGCAGTACTTC. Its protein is CATRLAGGPYEQYF.

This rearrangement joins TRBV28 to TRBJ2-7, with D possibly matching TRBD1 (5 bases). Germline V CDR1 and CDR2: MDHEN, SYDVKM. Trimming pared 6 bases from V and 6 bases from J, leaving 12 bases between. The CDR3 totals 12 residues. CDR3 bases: TGTGCCAGCAGGGGGCTCAGGAGCGAGCAGTACTTC. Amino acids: CASRGLRSEQYF.

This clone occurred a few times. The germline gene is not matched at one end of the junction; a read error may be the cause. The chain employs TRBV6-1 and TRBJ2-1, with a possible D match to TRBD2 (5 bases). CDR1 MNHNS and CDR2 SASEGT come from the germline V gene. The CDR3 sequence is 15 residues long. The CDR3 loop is CASSEEASSHNEQFF. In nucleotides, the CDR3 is TGTGCCAGCAGTGAAGAGGCTAGCTCCCACAATGAGCAGTTCTTC.

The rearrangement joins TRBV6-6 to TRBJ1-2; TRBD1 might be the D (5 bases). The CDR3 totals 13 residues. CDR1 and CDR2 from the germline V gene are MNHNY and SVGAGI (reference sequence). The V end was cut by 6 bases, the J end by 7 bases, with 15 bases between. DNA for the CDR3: TGTGCCAGCAGCCACGTCAGGGAGGGTGGCTACACCTTC. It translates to CASSHVREGGYTF.

The CDR3 sequence: CASSQEDGIEAFF. The CDR3 DNA follows: TGTGCCAGCAGCCAAGAAGACGGGATTGAAGCTTTCTTT. This chain uses TRBV4-2 with TRBJ1-1; D call uncertain. This CDR3 contains 13 residues. The ends were cut back, 0 bases at V and 7 bases at J, with 9 bases in the middle. Germline CDR1 and CDR2: LGHNA and YNFKEQ.

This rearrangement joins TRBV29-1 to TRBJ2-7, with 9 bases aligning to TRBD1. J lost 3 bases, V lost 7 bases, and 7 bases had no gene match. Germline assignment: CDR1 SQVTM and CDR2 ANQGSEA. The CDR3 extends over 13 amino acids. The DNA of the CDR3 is TGCAGCGCAGTGACAGGGGGGCTCTACGAGCAGTACTTC. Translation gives CSAVTGGLYEQYF.

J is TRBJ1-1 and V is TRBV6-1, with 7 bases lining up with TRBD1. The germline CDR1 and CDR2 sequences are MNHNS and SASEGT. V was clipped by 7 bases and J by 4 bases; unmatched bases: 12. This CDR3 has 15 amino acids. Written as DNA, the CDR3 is TGTGCCAGCATACCCGGGGACAGCCCTCCCACTGAAGCTTTCTTT. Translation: CASIPGDSPPTEAFF.

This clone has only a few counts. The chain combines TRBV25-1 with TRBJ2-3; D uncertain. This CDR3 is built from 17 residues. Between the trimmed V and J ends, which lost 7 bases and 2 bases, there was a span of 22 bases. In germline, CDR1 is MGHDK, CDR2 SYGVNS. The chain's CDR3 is CASTPVVWNNNTDTQYF. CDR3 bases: TGTGCCAGCACCCCGGTGGTGTGGAATAATAACACAGATACGCAGTATTTT. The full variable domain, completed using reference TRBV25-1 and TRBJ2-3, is EADIYQTPRYLVIGTGKKITLECSQTMGHDKMYWYQQDPGMELHLIHYSYGVNSTEKGDLSSESTVSRIRTEHFPLTLESARPSHTSQYLCASTPVVWNNNTDTQYFGPGTRLTVL.